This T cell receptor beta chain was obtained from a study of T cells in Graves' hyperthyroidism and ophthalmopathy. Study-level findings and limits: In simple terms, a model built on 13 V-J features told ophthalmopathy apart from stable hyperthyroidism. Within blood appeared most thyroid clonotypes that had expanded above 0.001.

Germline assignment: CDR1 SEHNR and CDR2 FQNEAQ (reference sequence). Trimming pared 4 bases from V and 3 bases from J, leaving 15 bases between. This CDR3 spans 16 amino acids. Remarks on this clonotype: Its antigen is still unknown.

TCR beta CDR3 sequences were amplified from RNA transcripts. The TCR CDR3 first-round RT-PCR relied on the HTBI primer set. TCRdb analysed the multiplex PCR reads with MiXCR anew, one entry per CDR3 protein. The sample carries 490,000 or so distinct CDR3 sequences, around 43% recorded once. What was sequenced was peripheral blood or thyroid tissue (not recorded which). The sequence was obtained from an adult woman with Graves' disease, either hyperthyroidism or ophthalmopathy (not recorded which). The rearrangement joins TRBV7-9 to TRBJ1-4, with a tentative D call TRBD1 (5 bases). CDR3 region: CASSSIIDSPNEKLFF. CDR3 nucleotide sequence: TGTGCCAGCAGCTCAATTATAGACAGTCCTAATGAAAAACTGTTTTTT.